What follows describes a single TCR beta chain. The sample belongs to a study of OX40 agonist ivuxolimab in advanced cancers. At the level of the study: Ivuxolimab is a fully human IgG2 antibody that activates OX40 (CD134).

The repertoire was sequenced with immunoSEQ multiplex PCR; TCRdb's copy has only in-frame clones and lacks some. The table records around 35,000 clones, about 81% of them present only once. CDR1 and CDR2 from the germline V gene are MGHRA and YSYEKL. CDR3 length equals 16 residues. The V and J ends lost 0 bases and 1 base respectively, with 10 bases between them. The chain employs TRBV4-1 and TRBJ1-3; D is undetermined. Sequences were derived from CD4+ or CD8+ T cells sorted from blood, sampled in a trial of the OX40 agonist ivuxolimab. The TCR comes from an adult with an advanced solid tumor such as melanoma, head and neck, liver or kidney cancer. DNA for the CDR3: TGCGCCAGCAGCCAAGATTATAGCGGATCTGGAAACACCATATATTTT. It codes for CASSQDYSGSGNTIYF.